These 5 T cell receptor beta chains share one sample of origin, sequenced in a study of T-cell memory formation after mild COVID-19. TCRdb analysed the 5' RACE reads with MiXCR anew, one entry per CDR3 protein. The table records about 120,000 distinct CDR3 sequences, roughly 15% of them present only once. Sequenced material: PBMCs or a T cell subset sorted from them (not recorded which). Source of these receptors: an adult woman who had mild COVID-19 (a few samples of this study predate the infection). Cell type and time point are not known.

This clonotype was counted only a few times. The chain is built from TRBV11-3 and TRBJ2-7; tentatively, D is TRBD2 (6 bases). Germline lookup yields CDR1 SGHNT and CDR2 YENEEA. CDR3 size: 18 residues. V lost 5 bases and J lost 5, with 28 bases in between. DNA for the CDR3: TGTGCCAGCAGCCCCCCCCCCAGTGAGCGGGTGATGCTGGACGAGCAGTACTTC. This encodes CASSPPPSERVMLDEQYF.

This clonotype was found many times. The gene calls are TRBV5-1 and TRBJ2-4; 7 nucleotides match TRBD2. The CDR3 has 16 residues. V was pared by 4 bases and J by 0 bases, with 7 bases of the junction left unmatched. Per germline, CDR1 SGHRS and CDR2 YFSETQ. The CDR3 sequence: CASSREALIAKNIQYF. The CDR3 DNA follows: TGCGCCAGCAGCCGGGAGGCCCTGATAGCCAAAAACATTCAGTACTTC.

This clonotype was counted only a few times. V and J are TRBV30 and TRBJ2-3; no clear D. The CDR3 loop spans 12 amino acids. CDR1 is GTSNPN, CDR2 SVGIG, per germline (reference sequence). Trimming cost V 3 bases and J 6 bases, with 10 bases left between them. In DNA, the CDR3 is TGTGCCTGGAGGACAACTTCTGATACGCAGTATTTT. This sequence encodes CAWRTTSDTQYF.

V gene TRBV3-1 combines with J gene TRBJ1-1, with unresolved D. V gave up 1 base and J gave up 1 base, with 10 bases separating them. CDR3 length: 15 residues. Germline CDR1 LGHDT, CDR2 YNNKEL (reference sequence). The CDR3 bases are TGTGCCAGCAGCCAAGTTAGTTGGGAGAACACTGAAGCTTTCTTT. Its protein product is CASSQVSWENTEAFF. Looking up the rest from reference TRBV3-1 and TRBJ1-1 gives the full variable domain: DTAVSQTPKYLVTQMGNDKSIKCEQNLGHDTMYWYKQDSKKFLKIMFSYNNKELIINETVPNRFSPKSPDKAHLNLHINSLELGDSAVYFCASSQVSWENTEAFFGQGTRLTVV.

The CDR3, as DNA: TGTGCCAGCAGCCAAACACTAGGGACAGCGGAGAACACTGAAGCTTTCTTT. Translation gives CASSQTLGTAENTEAFF. The chain carries TRBV14 and TRBJ1-1; 7 nucleotides match TRBD1. The CDR3 loop spans 17 amino acids. V shed 2 bases, J shed 1 base, and the junction held 10 bases outside the gene matches. From germline, CDR1 is SGHDN and CDR2 FVKESK.